This TCR beta chain was observed in a study of long-term antiretroviral therapy in people with HIV. General observations from the study: The repertoire was dominated at all time points by clones expanded before ART.

V lost 2 bases and J 4 bases, leaving 8 bases between the germline ends. This CDR3 is built from 13 residues. Looked up from germline, CDR1 is MNHEY and CDR2 is SVGAGI. The run of the v3.0 immunoSEQ assay was at survey level. The assay was immunoSEQ multiplex PCR, and TCRdb's table has in-frame clones only and misses some. The profile covers 25,000 to 30,000 clones, with 82% appearing a single time and approximately 15% taken by the ten largest. With respect to this clone: Its antigen remains unknown.

The material sequenced was unsorted PBMCs, taken 2.9 years after starting antiretroviral therapy. This TCR was sampled from a man aged 50 or older with HIV. The V gene is TRBV6-5, the J gene TRBJ1-2; D remains ambiguous. CDR3 protein: CASSYGGSYGYTF. In nucleotides, the CDR3 is TGTGCCAGCAGTTACGGCGGAAGCTATGGCTACACCTTC.